Each of the 27 T cell receptor beta chains below was sequenced from the same sample in a study of blood T cell repertoires in COVID-19. The protocol was immunoSEQ multiplex PCR, while the TCRdb copy is restricted to in-frame clones and leaves out a portion. The table has roughly 200,000 clones, around 91% seen once. Material for sequencing was peripheral blood. All receptors come from a man aged 50 to 59 with acute or convalescent COVID-19.

V and J are TRBV6-2 or TRBV6-3 and TRBJ2-3, with D unclear. Germline CDR1 MNHEY, CDR2 SVGEGT. Trimming removed 2 bases at V and 5 bases at J, with 11 bases between. CDR3 size: 14 residues. CDR3 DNA: TGTGCCAGCAGTTACCTCCAGGTTGAAGATACGCAGTATTTT. It encodes CASSYLQVEDTQYF.

The V call is TRBV18, the J call TRBJ2-7; 7 nucleotides match TRBD1. This CDR3 contains 14 residues. The germline V gene has CDR1 KGHSH and CDR2 LQKENI. J gave up 2 bases and V 6 bases, and 7 bases lay outside the gene matches. Written as DNA, the CDR3 is TGTGCCAGCTCCCGAGGGACAGAAGCCTACGAGCAGTACTTC. Translation: CASSRGTEAYEQYF.

The chain combines TRBV7-3 with TRBJ2-5; the match to TRBD2 covers 8 bases. Trimming took 0 bases from V and 3 from J; bases not matched to a gene: 3. Germline V gene data show CDR1 as SGHTA and CDR2 as FQGTGA. The CDR3 has 15 residues. This CDR3 is CASSLTGGEEETQYF. The CDR3 DNA follows: TGTGCCAGCAGCTTAACCGGGGGGGAGGAAGAGACCCAGTACTTC.

The chain uses TRBV6-2 or TRBV6-3 and TRBJ2-7; 10 bases agree with TRBD1. The CDR3 contains 15 residues. Germline V gene lookup returns CDR1 MNHEY and CDR2 SVGEGT. The ends lost 5 bases at V and 3 bases at J; junction bases unmatched: 7. The chain's CDR3 is CASSPGTGEYYEQYF. Here the CDR3 DNA reads TGTGCCAGCAGTCCCGGGACAGGGGAGTACTACGAGCAGTACTTC.

Concerning this clone: A junction end diverges from the germline sequence, so it may reflect a read error. The V and J genes are TRBV5-1 and TRBJ2-1, with TRBD2 matching 10 bases. The CDR3 length is 16 residues. CDR1 and CDR2 from the germline V gene are SGHRS and YFSETQ. This CDR3 is CASRLHTSGVYNEQFF. CDR3 bases: TGCGCCAGCCGCTTACACACTAGCGGGGTTTACAATGAGCAGTTCTTC.

The chain links TRBV7-2 to TRBJ2-1; D is unclear. The CDR3 runs to 15 residues. CDR1 is SGHTA and CDR2 is FQGNSA in the germline V gene. Trimming removed 1 base at V and 3 bases at J, with 10 bases between. This CDR3 is CASSLDLGFYNEQFF. DNA of the CDR3: TGTGCCAGCAGCTTAGACCTAGGCTTCTACAATGAGCAGTTCTTC.

This clone was found a few times. This chain joins TRBV20-1 and TRBJ2-7; D uncertain. CDR1 DFQATT and CDR2 SNEGSKA come from the germline V gene (reference sequence). The CDR3 totals 13 residues. V was pared by 6 bases and J by 6 bases, with 18 bases between. The CDR3 reads CSASRLTLGEQYF. Here the CDR3 DNA reads TGCAGTGCCAGTCGACTGACTCTTGGCGAGCAGTACTTC.

The chain carries TRBV2 and TRBJ1-1, with TRBD1 matching over 8 bases. This CDR3 has 15 amino acids. The germline V gene encodes CDR1 SNHLY and CDR2 FYNNEI. V lost 3 bases to trimming and J lost 0 bases; unmatched junction nucleotides: 3. CDR3 in amino acids: CASSDVDRVNTEAFF. DNA for the CDR3: TGTGCCAGCAGTGATGTGGACAGGGTGAACACTGAAGCTTTCTTT.

The genes are TRBV5-5 and TRBJ1-5; unclear D gene. The germline gives CDR1 SGHKS, CDR2 YYEKEE (reference sequence). Trimming removed 5 bases from V and 9 bases from J, with 12 bases in between. The CDR3 contains 12 residues. This CDR3 reads CASSEVPGPQHF. The DNA of the CDR3 is TGTGCCAGCAGTGAGGTGCCTGGGCCCCAGCATTTT. Based on the CDR3 plus reference TRBV5-5 and TRBJ1-5, the full variable domain is DAGVTQSPTHLIKTRGQQVTLRCSPISGHKSVSWYQQVLGQGPQFIFQYYEKEERGRGNFPDRFSARQFPNYSSELNVNALLLGDSALYLCASSEVPGPQHFGDGTRLSIL.

The chain employs TRBV5-1 and TRBJ1-3; D unresolved. V lost 0 bases and J 5 bases, leaving 9 bases between the germline ends. From germline, CDR1 is SGHRS and CDR2 YFSETQ. The CDR3 has 14 amino acids. The CDR3 sequence is CASSLDGGRNTIYF. The CDR3 coding sequence is TGCGCCAGCAGCTTGGATGGCGGGAGAAACACCATATATTTT.

The chain's CDR3 is CASSPGQVGNTIYF. For the CDR3, the DNA is TGTGCCAGTAGTCCTGGACAAGTTGGAAACACCATATATTTT. The chain is built from TRBV19 and TRBJ1-3; TRBD1 is a possible D gene (5 bases). Between the trimmed V and J ends, which lost 5 bases and 3 bases, there was a span of 11 bases. Looked up from germline, CDR1 is LNHDA and CDR2 is SQIVND (reference sequence). CDR3 length: 14 residues. The whole variable domain, remainder taken from reference TRBV19 and TRBJ1-3, is DGGITQSPKYLFRKEGQNVTLSCEQNLNHDAMYWYRQDPGQGLRLIYYSQIVNDFQKGDIAEGYSVSREKKESFPLTVTSAQKNPTAFYLCASSPGQVGNTIYFGEGSWLTVV.

The gene calls are TRBV7-2 and TRBJ1-1; the D gene is possibly TRBD1 (6 bases). This CDR3 contains 14 residues. Trimming took off 5 bases at V and 2 bases at J, with 12 bases between the two ends. CDR1 and CDR2 (germline): SGHTA, FQGNSA. In DNA form, the CDR3 reads TGTGCCAGCAGCCTTTACAGGGTAAACACTGAAGCTTTCTTT. This encodes CASSLYRVNTEAFF.

The chain employs TRBV18 and TRBJ2-2; weak D call: TRBD2 (5 bases). CDR3 length equals 13 residues. The V end lost 3 bases, the J end lost 7 bases, and 9 bases lay between the germline ends. CDR1 is KGHSH, CDR2 LQKENI, per germline. In DNA, the CDR3 is TGTGCCAGCTCACCCTCCCGGGGCGGGGAGCTGTTTTTT. This sequence encodes CASSPSRGGELFF.

This chain connects TRBV15 to TRBJ2-3; TRBD2 matches 9 bases. Unmatched junction bases numbered 10, after V lost 0 bases and J lost 6 bases. CDR1 and CDR2 from the germline V gene are LNHNV and YYDKDF (reference sequence). There are 17 residues in the CDR3. CDR3 coding DNA: TGTGCCACCAGCAGAGAAACGGGCAGCGGGAGGCGTGATACGCAGTATTTT. This sequence encodes CATSRETGSGRRDTQYF.

V and J are TRBV6-6 and TRBJ1-5; D is uncertain. The CDR3 runs to 14 residues. The germline V gene encodes CDR1 MNHNY and CDR2 SVGAGI (reference sequence). The V gene lost 5 bases and the J gene lost 3 bases, with 11 bases spanning the gap. The CDR3 protein is CASSTGVTNQPQHF. CDR3 DNA: TGTGCCAGCAGTACCGGGGTTACCAATCAGCCCCAGCATTTT.

Worth noting for this clone: The junction departs from the called germline gene at one end, perhaps through a read error. This chain joins TRBV12-3 or TRBV12-4 and TRBJ2-3; possibly TRBD2 for D (6 bases). This CDR3 spans 12 amino acids. This CDR3 is CASQGGPTPPSF. The DNA for the CDR3 is TGTGCCAGCCAGGGAGGCCCCACACCTCCTTCTTTT.

This clone was recorded only once. The chain recombines TRBV27 with TRBJ2-1, with 16 bases aligning to TRBD2. After removal of 6 bases from V and 2 bases from J, the junction contained 4 bases not matched to a gene. There are 17 residues in the CDR3. CDR1 and CDR2 (germline): MNHEY, SMNVEV (reference sequence). The CDR3 DNA sequence: TGTGCCAGCAGCCGAGGGACTAGCGGGAGGGCCTACAATGAGCAGTTCTTC. Its protein is CASSRGTSGRAYNEQFF.

V gene TRBV6-5 combines with J gene TRBJ2-2; D is unclear. V was trimmed by 5 bases and J by 0 bases, leaving 7 bases between them. Germline-derived CDR1 and CDR2 are MNHEY and SVGAGI. The CDR3 is made up of 14 amino acids. This chain's CDR3 is CASSRLANTGELFF. The DNA for the CDR3 is TGTGCCAGCAGTAGGCTAGCGAACACCGGGGAGCTGTTTTTT.

This clone came up a few times. The chain employs TRBV28 and TRBJ2-1, with TRBD1 identical over 7 bases. Trimming at V came to 5 bases and at J to 13 bases, leaving 14 bases not matched to a gene. The length of the CDR3 is 14 residues. Germline V gene sequence: CDR1 MDHEN, CDR2 SYDVKM. As DNA, the CDR3 is TGTGCCAGCAGTCCTCCCGGGACAGAGGGATTACAGTTCTTC. This encodes CASSPPGTEGLQFF.

The J gene is TRBJ2-6, the V gene TRBV10-3, with D possibly TRBD1 on 6 matching bases. This CDR3 contains 15 residues. Germline values: CDR1 ENHRY, CDR2 SYGVKD. Trimming took 6 bases from V and 2 from J, leaving 11 bases between them. CDR3 protein: CAISEQGPGANVLTF. Written as DNA, the CDR3 is TGTGCCATCAGCGAACAGGGCCCTGGGGCCAACGTCCTGACTTTC.

The V and J genes are TRBV7-2 and TRBJ2-5; perhaps TRBD2 as D (7 bases). Germline CDR1 reads SGHTA; CDR2 reads FQGNSA. Trimming pared 5 bases from V and 1 base from J, leaving 14 bases between. CDR3 size: 15 residues. The CDR3 here is CASSLRGGVQETQYF. For the CDR3, the DNA is TGTGCCAGCAGCCTCAGAGGGGGGGTCCAAGAGACCCAGTACTTC.

V gene TRBV19 combines with J gene TRBJ2-7, with 8 bases fitting TRBD1. Germline assignment: CDR1 LNHDA and CDR2 SQIVND (reference sequence). The V and J ends lost 0 bases and 2 bases, in that order; junction bases with no gene match: 3. CDR3 length: 15 amino acids. CDR3 amino acids: CASSIEDRATYEQYF. CDR3 DNA sequence: TGTGCCAGTAGTATAGAGGACAGGGCGACCTACGAGCAGTACTTC.

This chain uses TRBV30 with TRBJ2-1, with a weak D call TRBD2 (7 bases). Germline CDR1 reads GTSNPN; CDR2 reads SVGIG (reference sequence). The ends were cut back, 6 bases at V and 3 bases at J, with 21 bases in the middle. The CDR3 runs to 16 residues. The DNA of the CDR3 is TGTGCCTGCCTGAGGGTGGAGGGAGGGGGCTACAATGAGCAGTTCTTC. It encodes CACLRVEGGGYNEQFF.

The rearrangement links TRBV28 to TRBJ1-4, with no clear D. The CDR3 is 13 residues long. Germline-derived CDR1 and CDR2 are MDHEN and SYDVKM. V was clipped by 2 bases and J by 6 bases, with 7 bases between them. CDR3 sequence: CASSLGRDEKLFF. As DNA, the CDR3 is TGTGCCAGCAGTTTAGGGAGGGATGAAAAACTGTTTTTT. The full variable domain, its missing parts supplied by reference TRBV28 and TRBJ1-4, is DVKVTQSSRYLVKRTGEKVFLECVQDMDHENMFWYRQDPGLGLRLIYFSYDVKMKEKGDIPEGYSVSREKKERFSLILESASTNQTSMYLCASSLGRDEKLFFGSGTQLSVL.

The chain links TRBV6-2 or TRBV6-3 to TRBJ2-2, with D perhaps TRBD2 (6 bases). Germline V CDR1 and CDR2: MNHEY, SVGEGT. CDR3 length: 14 residues. The V gene lost 6 bases and the J gene lost 6 bases, with 14 bases spanning the gap. CDR3 sequence (DNA): TGTGCCAGCAGCAGGACTAATTCCGCCGGGGAGCTGTTTTTT. It yields the protein CASSRTNSAGELFF.

The J gene is TRBJ2-2, the V gene TRBV27; 9 bases map to TRBD1. The germline CDR1 and CDR2 sequences are MNHEY and SMNVEV (reference sequence). There are 17 residues in the CDR3. V was pared by 4 bases and J by 7 bases, with 13 bases of the junction left unmatched. This CDR3 reads CASSSSDRGTTGGELFF. In nucleotides, the CDR3 is TGTGCCAGCAGTTCGTCGGACAGGGGAACGACGGGCGGGGAGCTGTTTTTT.

The J gene is TRBJ1-5, the V gene TRBV18; possible D gene TRBD1, 6 bases. The germline V gene has CDR1 KGHSH and CDR2 LQKENI. The CDR3 consists of 16 residues. Trimming pared 1 base from V and 5 bases from J, leaving 15 bases between. The CDR3 loop is CASSPLGQGRDQPQHF. As DNA, the CDR3 is TGTGCCAGCTCACCACTAGGGCAGGGGCGCGATCAGCCCCAGCATTTT.